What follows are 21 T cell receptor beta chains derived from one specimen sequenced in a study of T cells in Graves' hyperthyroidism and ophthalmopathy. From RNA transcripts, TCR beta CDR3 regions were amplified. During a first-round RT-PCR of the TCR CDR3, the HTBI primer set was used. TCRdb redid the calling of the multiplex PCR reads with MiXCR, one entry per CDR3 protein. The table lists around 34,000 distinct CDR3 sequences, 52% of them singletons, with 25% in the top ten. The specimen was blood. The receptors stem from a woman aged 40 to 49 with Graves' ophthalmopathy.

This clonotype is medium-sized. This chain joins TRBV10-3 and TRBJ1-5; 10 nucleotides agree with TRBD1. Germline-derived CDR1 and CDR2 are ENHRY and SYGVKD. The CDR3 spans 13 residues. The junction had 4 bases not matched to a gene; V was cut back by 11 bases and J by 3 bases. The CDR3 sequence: CASGTGVNQPQHF. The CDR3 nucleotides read TGTGCCTCTGGGACAGGGGTCAATCAGCCCCAGCATTTT.

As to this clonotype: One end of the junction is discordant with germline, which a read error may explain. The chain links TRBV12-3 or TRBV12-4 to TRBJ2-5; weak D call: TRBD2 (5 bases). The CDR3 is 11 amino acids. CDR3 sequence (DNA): TGTGCCAGCAACTTTAGGGAGACCCAGCACTTC. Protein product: CASNFRETQHF.

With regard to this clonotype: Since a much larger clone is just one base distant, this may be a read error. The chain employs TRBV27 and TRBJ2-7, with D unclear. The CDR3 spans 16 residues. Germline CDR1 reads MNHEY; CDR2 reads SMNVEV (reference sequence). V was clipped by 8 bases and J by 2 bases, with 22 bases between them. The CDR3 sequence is CASRRTPGPTPYEQYF. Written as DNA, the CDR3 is TGTGCCAGCCGTCGCACCCCCGGACCTACACCCTACGAGCAGTACTTC.

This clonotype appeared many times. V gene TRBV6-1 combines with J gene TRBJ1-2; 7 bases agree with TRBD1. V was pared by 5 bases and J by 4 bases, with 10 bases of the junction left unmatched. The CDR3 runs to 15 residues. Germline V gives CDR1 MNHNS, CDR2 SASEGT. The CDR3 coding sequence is TGTGCCAGCAGTCCGGCGGGGGGACAGACCTATGGCTACACCTTC. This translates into CASSPAGGQTYGYTF.

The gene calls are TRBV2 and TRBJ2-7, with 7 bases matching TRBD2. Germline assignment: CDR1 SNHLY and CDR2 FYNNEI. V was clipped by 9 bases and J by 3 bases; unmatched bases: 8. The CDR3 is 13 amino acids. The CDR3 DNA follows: TGTGCCAGTGGGGGGGGGAATGTCTACGAGCAGTACTTC. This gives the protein CASGGGNVYEQYF.

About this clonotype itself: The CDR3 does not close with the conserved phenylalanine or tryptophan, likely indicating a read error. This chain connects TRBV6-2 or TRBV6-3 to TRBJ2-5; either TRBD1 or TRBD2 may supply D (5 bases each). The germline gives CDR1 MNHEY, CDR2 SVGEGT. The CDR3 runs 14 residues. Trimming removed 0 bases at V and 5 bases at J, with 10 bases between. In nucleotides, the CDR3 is TGTGCCAGCAGTTACTCGAGGGGAAGCGAGACCCAGTACCTC. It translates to CASSYSRGSETQYL.

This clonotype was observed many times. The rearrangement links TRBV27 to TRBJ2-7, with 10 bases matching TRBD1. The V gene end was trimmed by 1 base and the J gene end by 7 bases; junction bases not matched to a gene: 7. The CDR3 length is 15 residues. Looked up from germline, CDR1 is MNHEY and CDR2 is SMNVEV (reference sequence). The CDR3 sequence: CASSLLGGQGVEQYF. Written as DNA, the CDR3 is TGTGCCAGCAGTTTATTGGGTGGACAGGGGGTAGAGCAGTACTTC.

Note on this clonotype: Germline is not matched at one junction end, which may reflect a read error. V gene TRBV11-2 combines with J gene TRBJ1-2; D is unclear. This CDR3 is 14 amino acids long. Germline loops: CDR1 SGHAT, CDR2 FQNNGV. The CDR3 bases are TGTGCCTGCAGCGTTGGATCGGTGGACTATGGCTACACCTTC. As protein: CACSVGSVDYGYTF.

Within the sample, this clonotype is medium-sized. Here the CDR3 reads CASSRTGIYGYTF. The DNA of the CDR3 is TGTGCCAGTAGTCGGACAGGGATCTATGGCTACACCTTC. The rearrangement joins TRBV19 to TRBJ1-2; TRBD1 matches at 8 bases. Per germline, CDR1 LNHDA and CDR2 SQIVND (reference sequence). The junction had 3 bases not matched to a gene; V was cut back by 5 bases and J by 4 bases. This CDR3 is 13 amino acids long.

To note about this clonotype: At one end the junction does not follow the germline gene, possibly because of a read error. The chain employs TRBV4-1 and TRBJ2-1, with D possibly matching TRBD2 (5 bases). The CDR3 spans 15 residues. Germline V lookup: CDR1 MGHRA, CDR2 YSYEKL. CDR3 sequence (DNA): TGCGCCAGCAGCCAAGGTAGCGAGAACTACAACGAGCAGTTCTTC. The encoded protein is CASSQGSENYNEQFF.

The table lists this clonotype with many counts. In DNA form, the CDR3 reads TGTGCCAGCCACTTAGCGGGAGAGTGGAATGAGCAGTTCTTC. As protein: CASHLAGEWNEQFF. The chain links TRBV7-9 to TRBJ2-1; 9 nucleotides agree with TRBD2. V trimming: 8 bases; J trimming: 7 bases; junction bases outside the gene matches: 9. Germline CDR1 SEHNR, CDR2 FQNEAQ (reference sequence). The CDR3 runs to 14 residues.

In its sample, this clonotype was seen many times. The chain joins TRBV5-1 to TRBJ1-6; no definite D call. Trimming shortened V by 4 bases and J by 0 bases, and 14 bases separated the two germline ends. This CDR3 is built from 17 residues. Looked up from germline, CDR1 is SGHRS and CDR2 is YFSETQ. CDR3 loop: CASSRTAGGSYNSPLHF. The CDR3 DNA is TGCGCCAGCAGCCGCACAGCGGGCGGCTCCTATAATTCACCCCTCCACTTT.

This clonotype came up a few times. CDR3 loop: CASSSVAGGPIGDTQYF. In DNA form, the CDR3 reads TGTGCCAGCAGCTCCGTAGCGGGAGGGCCCATTGGAGATACGCAGTATTTT. The gene calls are TRBV7-8 and TRBJ2-3; 11 positions agree with TRBD2. V was clipped by 4 bases and J by 5 bases; unmatched bases: 11. Germline V gene sequence: CDR1 SGHVS, CDR2 FQNEAQ. The CDR3 consists of 17 residues.

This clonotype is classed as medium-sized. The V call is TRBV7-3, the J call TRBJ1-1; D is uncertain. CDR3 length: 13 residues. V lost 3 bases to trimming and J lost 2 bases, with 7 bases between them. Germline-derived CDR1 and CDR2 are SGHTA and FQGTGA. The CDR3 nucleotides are TGTGCCAGCAGCTTGAACAGAAACACTGAAGCTTTCTTT. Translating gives CASSLNRNTEAFF.

For the CDR3, the DNA is TGTGCCAGCAGTGAAGCGGTTTGGACAGATACGCAGTATTTT. It encodes CASSEAVWTDTQYF. V is TRBV6-1 and J is TRBJ2-3; D gene ambiguous. V was shortened by 0 bases and J by 3 bases, with 7 bases between the two germline ends. The CDR3 is 14 amino acids. Germline V gene data show CDR1 as MNHNS and CDR2 as SASEGT.

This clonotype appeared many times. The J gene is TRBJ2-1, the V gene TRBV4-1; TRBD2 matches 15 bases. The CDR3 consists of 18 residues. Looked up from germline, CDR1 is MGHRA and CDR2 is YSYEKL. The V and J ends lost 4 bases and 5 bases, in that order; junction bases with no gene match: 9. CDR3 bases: TGCGCCAGCAGCCTACGGACTAGCGGGGGGGCGGGGCACAATGAGCAGTTCTTC. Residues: CASSLRTSGGAGHNEQFF.

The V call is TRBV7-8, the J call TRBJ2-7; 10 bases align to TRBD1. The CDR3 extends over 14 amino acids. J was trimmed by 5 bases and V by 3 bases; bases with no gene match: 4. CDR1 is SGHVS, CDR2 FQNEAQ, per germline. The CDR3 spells CASSFPGQGNEQYF. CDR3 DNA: TGTGCCAGCAGCTTCCCGGGACAGGGGAACGAGCAGTACTTC.

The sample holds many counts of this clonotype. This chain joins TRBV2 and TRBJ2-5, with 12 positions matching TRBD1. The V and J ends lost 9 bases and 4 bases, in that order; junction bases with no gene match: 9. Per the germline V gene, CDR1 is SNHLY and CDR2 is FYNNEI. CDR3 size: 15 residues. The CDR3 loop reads CASSYRDRGRETQYF. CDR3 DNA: TGTGCCAGTTCCTACCGGGACAGGGGGCGAGAGACCCAGTACTTC. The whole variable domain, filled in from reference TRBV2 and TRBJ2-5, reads EPEVTQTPSHQVTQMGQEVILRCVPISNHLYFYWYRQILGQKVEFLVSFYNNEISEKSEIFDDQFSVERPDGSNFTLKIRSTKLEDSAMYFCASSYRDRGRETQYFGPGTRLLVL.

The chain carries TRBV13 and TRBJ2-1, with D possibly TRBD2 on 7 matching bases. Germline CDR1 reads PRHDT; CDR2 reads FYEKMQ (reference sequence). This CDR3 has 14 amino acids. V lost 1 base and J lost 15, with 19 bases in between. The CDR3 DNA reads TGTGCCAGCAGCTTAGAGGGGGGGCAGGCTCTACTGTTCTTC. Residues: CASSLEGGQALLFF. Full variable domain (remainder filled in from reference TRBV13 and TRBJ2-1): AAGVIQSPRHLIKEKRETATLKCYPIPRHDTVYWYQQGPGQDPQFLISFYEKMQSDKGSIPDRFSAQQFSDYHSELNMSSLELGDSALYFCASSLEGGQALLFFGPGTRLTVL.

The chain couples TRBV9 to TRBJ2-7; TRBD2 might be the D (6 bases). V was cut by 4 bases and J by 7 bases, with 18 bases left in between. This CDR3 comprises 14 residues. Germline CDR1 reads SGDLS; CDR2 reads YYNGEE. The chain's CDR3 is CASSLSGRADEQYF. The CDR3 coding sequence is TGTGCCAGCAGCCTTAGCGGACGGGCGGATGAGCAGTACTTC.

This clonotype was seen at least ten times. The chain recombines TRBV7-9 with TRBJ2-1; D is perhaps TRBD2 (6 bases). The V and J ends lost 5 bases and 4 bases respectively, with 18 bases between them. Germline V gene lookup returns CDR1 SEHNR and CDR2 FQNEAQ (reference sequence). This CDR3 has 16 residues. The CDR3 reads CASSHEGLAAYNEQFF. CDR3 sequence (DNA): TGTGCCAGCAGCCACGAGGGGTTAGCGGCGTACAATGAGCAGTTCTTC.